This TCR beta chain is drawn from a study of T-cell memory formation after mild COVID-19. The CDR3 totals 16 residues. Per the germline V gene, CDR1 is SGHVS and CDR2 is FQNEAQ. The ends lost 5 bases at V and 10 bases at J; junction bases unmatched: 12. MiXCR, run by TCRdb on the 5' RACE reads, gives a single entry per CDR3 protein. This sample has about 360,000 distinct CDR3 sequences, with 13% to 15% found just once. Findings and caveats of the study: CD4/CD8 balance characterized clones contracting day 15 to 85, and CD4+ skew characterized later expanders.

This clonotype was found a few times. Its target is not known. What was sequenced was PBMCs or a T cell subset sorted from them (not recorded which). V gene TRBV7-8 combines with J gene TRBJ2-1; TRBD2 matches at 12 bases. The sequence came from a man in his late teens or twenties who had mild COVID-19 (a few samples of this study predate the infection). Cell type and time point are not known. CDR3 amino acids: CASSPPSSGGAEEQFF. CDR3 DNA sequence: TGTGCCAGCAGCCCCCCGTCTAGCGGGGGGGCGGAGGAGCAGTTCTTC.